Each of the 30 T cell receptor beta chains below was sequenced from the same sample in a study of T-cell reconstitution after alpha-beta-depleted transplantation in children (dated by TCRdb to between 2015 and 2016). Libraries were made using PCR. Sequencing was performed on an Illumina HiSeq 2500. Molecular barcoding was employed in the preparation of TCR libraries, with unique molecular identifiers being used to normalize TCRbeta repertoire quantification. The public reads were reprocessed in TCRdb via fastp at Q25 and MiXCR, keeping in-frame beta chains. Identical CDR3 protein sequences are pooled into one entry, listed with their most common genes and DNA. The sample table lists 60,000 to 80,000 distinct CDR3 sequences, around 7.9% of them with a count of one. The biggest ten clones account for around 2.5% of the sample. This specimen was PBMCs from the stem cell graft donor, taken from the stem cell graft. These receptors came from a human donor who donated a stem cell graft to a child with acute lymphoblastic leukemia.

This clonotype was observed many times. The chain employs TRBV11-2 and TRBJ2-3; no reliable D call. V lost 1 base and J lost 4, with 9 bases in between. The germline V gene encodes CDR1 SGHAT and CDR2 FQNNGV. CDR3 length equals 14 residues. CDR3 protein: CASSLAPTPDTQYF. The CDR3 DNA follows: TGTGCCAGCAGCTTAGCCCCCACCCCAGATACGCAGTATTTT. Together with reference TRBV11-2 and TRBJ2-3, the CDR3 gives the full variable domain: EAGVAQSPRYKIIEKRQSVAFWCNPISGHATLYWYQQILGQGPKLLIQFQNNGVVDDSQLPKDRFSAERLKGVDSTLKIQPAKLEDSAVYLCASSLAPTPDTQYFGPGTRLTVL.

This clonotype was seen ten or more times. The chain is built from TRBV10-3 and TRBJ1-4, with no clear D. The CDR3 extends over 15 amino acids. V lost 0 bases and J 0 bases, leaving 5 bases between the germline ends. Germline lookup yields CDR1 ENHRY and CDR2 SYGVKD. CDR3 nucleotides: TGTGCCATCAGTGAGTCCCCAGCAACTAATGAAAAACTGTTTTTT. It yields the protein CAISESPATNEKLFF.

This clonotype was detected ten times or more. The chain carries TRBV7-2 and TRBJ2-7; D remains ambiguous. Trimming left V 6 bases short and J 3 bases short, with 6 bases between. Germline V gene sequence: CDR1 SGHTA, CDR2 FQGNSA. This CDR3 comprises 11 residues. The chain's CDR3 is CASREGYEQYF. The CDR3, as DNA: TGTGCCAGCAGGGAAGGCTACGAGCAGTACTTC. Full variable domain (outside the CDR3, taken from reference TRBV7-2 and TRBJ2-7): GAGVSQSPSNKVTEKGKDVELRCDPISGHTALYWYRQSLGQGLEFLIYFQGNSAPDKSGLPSDRFSAERTGGSVSTLTIQRTQQEDSAVYLCASREGYEQYFGPGTRLTVT.

This clonotype was counted at least ten times. The chain couples TRBV12-3 or TRBV12-4 to TRBJ2-1; 15 nucleotides line up with TRBD2. V was pared by 6 bases and J by 2 bases, with 8 bases of the junction left unmatched. The CDR3 loop spans 18 amino acids. As DNA, the CDR3 is TGTGCCAGCAGACCGGGACTAGCGGGAGGCCAACCCTACAATGAGCAGTTCTTC. It is translated as CASRPGLAGGQPYNEQFF.

This clonotype was found a few times. The chain joins TRBV5-4 to TRBJ1-1; 8 bases fit TRBD1. The V gene end was trimmed by 4 bases and the J gene end by 1 base; junction bases not matched to a gene: 6. This CDR3 is built from 15 residues. Per germline, CDR1 SGHNT and CDR2 YYREEE (reference sequence). CDR3 sequence (DNA): TGTGCCAGCAGCCCTCCGACAGGGGCGAACACTGAAGCTTTCTTT. Residues: CASSPPTGANTEAFF.

This clonotype appeared a few times. The chain links TRBV7-8 to TRBJ1-5; D might be TRBD1 (5 bases). This CDR3 has 14 residues. Germline V gene lookup returns CDR1 SGHVS and CDR2 FQNEAQ. V dropped 8 bases and J dropped 4 bases, with 15 bases sitting between them. The CDR3 region is CASGAGIGNQPQHF. The CDR3 DNA reads TGTGCCAGCGGGGCGGGAATTGGGAATCAGCCCCAGCATTTT.

This clonotype was recorded a few times. V usage is TRBV24-1 and J usage is TRBJ2-5; no definite D call. Germline V gene data show CDR1 as KGHDR and CDR2 as SFDVKD. The CDR3 is made up of 15 amino acids. Trimming stripped 2 bases from V and 1 base from J, with 10 bases between. The CDR3 sequence: CATSDSGVFQETQYF. CDR3 coding DNA: TGTGCCACCAGTGATTCTGGAGTGTTCCAAGAGACCCAGTACTTC.

At least ten counts were recorded for this clonotype. This chain uses TRBV12-3 or TRBV12-4 with TRBJ1-5; TRBD1 might be the D (6 bases). V lost 3 bases and J 9 bases, leaving 15 bases between the germline ends. This CDR3 contains 14 residues. The CDR3 here is CASSFSGARGPQHF. The CDR3 DNA reads as TGTGCCAGCAGTTTCTCGGGGGCCCGGGGGCCCCAGCATTTT.

The chain combines TRBV5-1 with TRBJ2-2, with 7 bases matching TRBD2. Germline values: CDR1 SGHRS, CDR2 YFSETQ. The CDR3 loop spans 18 amino acids. V gave up 2 bases and J gave up 5 bases; unmatched junction bases: 15. The CDR3 protein is CASSFGTGGAPGTGELFF. The CDR3 bases are TGCGCCAGCAGCTTCGGAACGGGGGGTGCCCCCGGGACCGGGGAGCTGTTTTTT.

Ten or more counts support this clonotype. The chain has TRBV5-1 and TRBJ2-7, with TRBD2 matching over 10 bases. From germline, CDR1 is SGHRS and CDR2 YFSETQ. The CDR3 consists of 18 residues. The V segment lost 0 bases and the J segment 5 bases; nucleotides outside the gene matches: 14. Written as DNA, the CDR3 is TGCGCCAGCAGCTTGGGGACTAGCGGACGACCTGGCCCTCACGAGCAGTACTTC. It encodes CASSLGTSGRPGPHEQYF.

This clonotype was counted many times. This rearrangement joins TRBV5-1 to TRBJ2-1; 10 positions match TRBD2. CDR3 length equals 17 residues. J gave up 2 bases and V 0 bases, and 5 bases lay outside the gene matches. CDR1 and CDR2 (germline): SGHRS, YFSETQ. Here the CDR3 reads CASSLDPAGGTYNEQFF. CDR3 nucleotide sequence: TGCGCCAGCAGCTTGGACCCAGCGGGAGGGACCTACAATGAGCAGTTCTTC.

This clonotype has a count of ten or more. The rearrangement joins TRBV12-3 or TRBV12-4 to TRBJ2-7; 9 bases map to TRBD2. V lost 7 bases to trimming and J lost 5 bases; unmatched junction nucleotides: 9. This CDR3 contains 14 residues. As DNA, the CDR3 is TGTGCCAGCAACATAGCGGGAGTGAGCAACGAGCAGTACTTC. It codes for CASNIAGVSNEQYF.

This clonotype was counted ten times or more. This chain connects TRBV27 to TRBJ2-1, with 9 bases that match TRBD2. CDR1 is MNHEY and CDR2 is SMNVEV in the germline V gene (reference sequence). V dropped 10 bases and J dropped 4; count of bases not matched to a gene: 5. The CDR3 has 13 residues. This CDR3 reads CATLAGPYNEQFF. Here the CDR3 DNA reads TGTGCCACCCTAGCGGGACCGTACAATGAGCAGTTCTTC.

This clonotype was counted between two and nine times. V and J are TRBV7-8 and TRBJ1-2; tentative D call: TRBD1 (5 bases). Germline CDR1 SGHVS, CDR2 FQNEAQ. Trimming shortened V by 0 bases and J by 12 bases, and 26 bases separated the two germline ends. This CDR3 is 17 amino acids long. The CDR3: CASSLAVSAGPLWLHTF. CDR3 DNA sequence: TGTGCCAGCAGCTTAGCGGTCAGTGCGGGGCCTCTATGGCTACACACCTTC.

This clonotype was detected only a few times. The chain carries TRBV6-5 and TRBJ1-1; D is possibly TRBD1 (5 bases). The CDR3 loop spans 19 amino acids. The V end was cut by 0 bases, the J end by 1 base, with 21 bases between. The germline gives CDR1 MNHEY, CDR2 SVGAGI. Here the CDR3 reads CASSYSSAYRSRANTEAFF. DNA of the CDR3: TGTGCCAGCAGTTACTCGAGCGCCTACAGATCCAGGGCGAACACTGAAGCTTTCTTT.

This clonotype was detected ten times or more. The V call is TRBV5-6, the J call TRBJ2-7; 7 bases fit TRBD2. The length of the CDR3 is 15 residues. Germline V lookup: CDR1 SGHDT, CDR2 YYEEEE. V was clipped by 0 bases and J by 0 bases; unmatched bases: 3. CDR3 nucleotide sequence: TGTGCCAGCAGCTTGGCCGGGACTACCTCCTACGAGCAGTACTTC. As protein: CASSLAGTTSYEQYF.

This clonotype was seen repeatedly, ten times or more. V is TRBV7-9 and J is TRBJ1-2; 7 bases are shared with TRBD1. Trimming took 5 bases from V and 2 from J; bases not matched to a gene: 2. Per germline, CDR1 SEHNR and CDR2 FQNEAQ (reference sequence). This CDR3 is built from 13 residues. CDR3 region: CASSVGGNYGYTF. The CDR3 DNA reads TGTGCCAGCAGCGTAGGGGGCAACTATGGCTACACCTTC.

This clonotype showed up many times. The V call is TRBV28, the J call TRBJ2-1; TRBD2 matches 8 bases. The V and J ends lost 8 bases and 6 bases, in that order; junction bases with no gene match: 15. Germline CDR1 MDHEN, CDR2 SYDVKM. This CDR3 has 16 residues. The CDR3 reads CASPPQKAGVGNEQFF. CDR3 bases: TGTGCCAGCCCTCCTCAAAAAGCGGGAGTAGGCAATGAGCAGTTCTTC.

This clonotype was recorded a few times. At one of its ends the junction is not consistent with the germline gene, which may arise from a read error. This chain uses TRBV2 with TRBJ2-1, with D unresolved. Germline CDR1 SNHLY, CDR2 FYNNEI. CDR3 size: 15 residues. In nucleotides, the CDR3 is TGTGCCAGCAGACCTACTGGCGGCTCCCACAATGAGCAGTTCTTC. Translation: CASRPTGGSHNEQFF.

This clonotype was detected ten times or more. The V call is TRBV29-1, the J call TRBJ1-4; no clear D. With 0 bases removed from V and 3 bases from J, the gap between germline ends came to 8 bases. The V gene's germline CDR1 is SQVTM and CDR2 ANQGSEA. CDR3 size: 14 residues. This CDR3 reads CSVEDPKSNEKLFF. In DNA form, the CDR3 reads TGCAGCGTTGAAGATCCGAAGTCTAATGAAAAACTGTTTTTT.

This clonotype showed up many times. V gene TRBV10-2 combines with J gene TRBJ2-1, with 12 bases aligning to TRBD2. CDR1 WSHSY and CDR2 SAAADI come from the germline V gene. The CDR3 length is 16 residues. Losses at the gene ends were 6 bases for V and 3 bases for J; bases not matched to a gene: 6. The CDR3: CASRSGTSGHYNEQFF. The CDR3 DNA reads as TGCGCCAGCAGAAGTGGGACTAGCGGGCACTACAATGAGCAGTTCTTC.

This clonotype appeared many times. The chain joins TRBV27 to TRBJ2-2; 8 bases align to TRBD1. This CDR3 comprises 16 residues. Germline CDR1 reads MNHEY; CDR2 reads SMNVEV (reference sequence). J lost 0 bases, V lost 5 bases, and 5 bases had no gene match. CDR3 residues: CASSHWTGSNTGELFF. CDR3 bases: TGTGCCAGCAGTCACTGGACAGGGTCGAACACCGGGGAGCTGTTTTTT.

This clonotype showed up just a few times. V usage is TRBV19 and J usage is TRBJ2-7, with 9 nucleotides matching TRBD1. Germline-derived CDR1 and CDR2 are LNHDA and SQIVND (reference sequence). J gave up 3 bases and V 5 bases, and 11 bases lay outside the gene matches. The CDR3 extends over 16 amino acids. The CDR3 DNA is TGTGCCAGTAGTGCGGGACAGGGACTGCTTATCTACGAGCAGTACTTC. This encodes CASSAGQGLLIYEQYF. The full variable domain, completed using reference TRBV19 and TRBJ2-7, is DGGITQSPKYLFRKEGQNVTLSCEQNLNHDAMYWYRQDPGQGLRLIYYSQIVNDFQKGDIAEGYSVSREKKESFPLTVTSAQKNPTAFYLCASSAGQGLLIYEQYFGPGTRLTVT.

This clonotype was recorded many times. The rearrangement links TRBV5-1 to TRBJ2-2; possible D gene TRBD1, 7 bases. V lost 5 bases, J lost 2 bases, and 16 bases lay in between. CDR3 length: 16 residues. Germline V gives CDR1 SGHRS, CDR2 YFSETQ. CDR3 nucleotides: TGCGCCAGCAGTCAGGGGGGTCAGCAAAACACCGGGGAGCTGTTTTTT. Residues: CASSQGGQQNTGELFF.

This chain uses TRBV6-2 or TRBV6-3 with TRBJ1-2; TRBD1 is a possible D gene (6 bases). Germline CDR1 and CDR2: MNHEY and SVGEGT. The V end was cut by 0 bases, the J end by 7 bases, with 15 bases between. The CDR3 has 15 amino acids. CDR3 nucleotide sequence: TGTGCCAGCAGTTACTCGAGTACTCGGGGGCTTGGCTACACCTTC. Its translation is CASSYSSTRGLGYTF.

This clonotype was counted a few times. The rearrangement uses TRBV20-1 and TRBJ2-1, with TRBD2 identical over 7 bases. CDR3 length equals 20 residues. With V trimmed by 1 base and J by 0 bases, 18 bases remained unmatched. Germline V gene lookup returns CDR1 DFQATT and CDR2 SNEGSKA (reference sequence). The CDR3 protein is CSARGGQWGGGTSSYNEQFF. CDR3 nucleotides: TGCAGTGCTAGAGGAGGTCAATGGGGGGGAGGCACAAGCTCCTACAATGAGCAGTTCTTC.

This clonotype has at least ten counts. V is TRBV7-9 and J is TRBJ2-3; the D gene is possibly TRBD1 (6 bases). V was shortened by 2 bases and J by 1 base, with 7 bases between the two germline ends. The CDR3 has 14 amino acids. The germline CDR1 and CDR2 sequences are SEHNR and FQNEAQ (reference sequence). Here the CDR3 reads CASSLTGRTDTQYF. DNA of the CDR3: TGTGCCAGCAGCTTAACAGGGCGCACAGATACGCAGTATTTT.

This clonotype was seen repeatedly, ten times or more. Its ends do not fully match the called genes, so a read error is possible. CDR3 sequence reads: CASSLAGGYNEQFF. The DNA of the CDR3 is TGTGCCAGCAGTCTAGCGGGGGGTTACAATGAGCAGTTCTTC. The chain links TRBV12-3 or TRBV12-4 to TRBJ2-1; 11 nucleotides line up with TRBD2. The CDR3 sequence is 14 residues long.

This clonotype was counted ten times or more. This chain joins TRBV19 and TRBJ2-6; the match to TRBD1 covers 7 bases. The CDR3 has 16 amino acids. The trim removed 3 bases at V and 0 bases at J, leaving 2 bases unmatched. The germline gives CDR1 LNHDA, CDR2 SQIVND (reference sequence). CDR3 in amino acids: CASSMGQSSGANVLTF. CDR3 in DNA: TGTGCCAGTAGTATGGGACAGAGCTCTGGGGCCAACGTCCTGACTTTC.

V gene TRBV25-1 combines with J gene TRBJ1-1, with 12 bases that match TRBD1. The CDR3 runs to 18 residues. J was trimmed by 1 base and V by 1 base; bases with no gene match: 7. Germline V CDR1 and CDR2: MGHDK, SYGVNS. Written as DNA, the CDR3 is TGTGCCAGCAGTGAATTGCTGGGACAGGGGGCGGGGAACACTGAAGCTTTCTTT. It encodes CASSELLGQGAGNTEAFF.